This T cell receptor (beta chain) came from a study of T-cell reconstitution after alpha-beta-depleted transplantation in children. Ten or more counts support this clonotype. Per the germline V gene, CDR1 is SGHAT and CDR2 is FQDESV (reference sequence). Trimming removed 5 bases from V and 6 bases from J; junction bases left unmatched: 3. The CDR3 has 13 residues. Unique molecular identifiers tagged the TCRbeta library. One entry per CDR3 protein results from TCRdb running MiXCR on the PCR reads. The repertoire holds about 240,000 distinct CDR3 sequences, with around 13% as singletons. The sample in question was PBMCs from the stem cell graft donor, obtained from the stem cell graft. This TCR came from a human donor who donated a stem cell graft to a child with acute lymphoblastic leukemia. The chain combines TRBV11-1 with TRBJ2-2; TRBD1 aligns across 7 bases. CDR3 coding DNA: TGTGCCAGCAGCCGCCAGGGGGCCGGGGAGCTGTTTTTT. Its translation is CASSRQGAGELFF.